These T cell receptor beta chains were read from a single sample in a study of T cell responses to AZD1222 COVID-19 vaccine. Assay: immunoSEQ multiplex PCR; the TCRdb copy retains only in-frame clones and omits some. The data hold fewer than 150,000 clones, with over 65% observed a single time. The sequenced sample was peripheral blood, obtained on day 0 of AZD1222 vaccination. The receptor source for this set is an adult in good health. Each CDR3 is given with its conserved first and last residue. Fields, in order: V gene, clone size, J gene, D gene, CDR3 DNA, CDR3 protein. D genes are given only for firm matches. Clone size is stated in some rows and not others, as once, few, many or a class when expanded.

v_call: TRBV5-4
clone_size: -
j_call: TRBJ2-5
d_call: TRBD1
cdr3_nt: TGTGCCAGCAGGAAGGGACAGGGGGCTCGGGAGACCCAGTACTTC
cdr3_aa: CASRKGQGARETQYF

v_call: TRBV4-1
clone_size: -
j_call: TRBJ1-1
d_call: TRBD1
cdr3_nt: TGCGCCAGCAGCCAAGATTCAGGGGGAAGCACTGAAGCTTTCTTT
cdr3_aa: CASSQDSGGSTEAFF

v_call: TRBV6-5
clone_size: -
j_call: TRBJ1-1
d_call: -
cdr3_nt: TGTGCCAGCACGCCCCGGATTGCAAACACTGAAGCTTTCTTT
cdr3_aa: CASTPRIANTEAFF

v_call: TRBV6-4
clone_size: -
j_call: TRBJ1-2
d_call: TRBD1
cdr3_nt: TGTGCCACCCGGGACAGCTTGGGCTACACCTTC
cdr3_aa: CATRDSLGYTF

v_call: TRBV19
clone_size: -
j_call: TRBJ2-5
d_call: TRBD1
cdr3_nt: TGTGCCAGTAGTATAAATTCGGGGACAGGTATAGAGACCCAGTACTTC
cdr3_aa: CASSINSGTGIETQYF

v_call: TRBV3-1/TRBV3-2
clone_size: few
j_call: TRBJ1-5
d_call: -
cdr3_nt: TGTGCCAGCAGCCAGACAGTAGAAAATCAGCCCCAGCATTTT
cdr3_aa: CASSQTVENQPQHF

v_call: TRBV21-1
clone_size: once
j_call: TRBJ2-7
d_call: -
cdr3_nt: TGTGCTTTGAGGGGTCCCTACGAGCAGTACTTC
cdr3_aa: CALRGPYEQYF

v_call: TRBV30
clone_size: -
j_call: TRBJ2-5
d_call: TRBD2
cdr3_nt: TGTGCCTGGAGTGCCGATAGCGGGGGGGTCCAAGAGACCCAGTACTTC
cdr3_aa: CAWSADSGGVQETQYF

v_call: TRBV19
clone_size: -
j_call: TRBJ2-1
d_call: -
cdr3_nt: TGTGCCAGTAGTATTAACTTCTACAATGAGCAGTTCTTC
cdr3_aa: CASSINFYNEQFF

v_call: TRBV12-2
clone_size: -
j_call: TRBJ1-5
d_call: -
cdr3_nt: TGTGCAAGTCGCTTAGTAAGGCTTGGGGGACGTAGCAATCAGCCCCAGCATTTT
cdr3_aa: CASRLVRLGGRSNQPQHF

v_call: TRBV5-1
clone_size: once
j_call: TRBJ2-2
d_call: TRBD1
cdr3_nt: TGCGCCAGCAGCTCCGGGACAGGGAGGACCGGGGAGCTGTTTTTT
cdr3_aa: CASSSGTGRTGELFF

v_call: TRBV5-6
clone_size: -
j_call: TRBJ1-4
d_call: -
cdr3_nt: TGTGCCAGCAGCCGGGGGGTTCAGTGGAGTGAAAAACTGTTTTTT
cdr3_aa: CASSRGVQWSEKLFF

v_call: TRBV9
clone_size: once
j_call: TRBJ2-2
d_call: -
cdr3_nt: TGTGCCAGCAGCGCGGACTTGACCGGGGAGCTGTTTTTT
cdr3_aa: CASSADLTGELFF

v_call: TRBV7-9
clone_size: -
j_call: TRBJ1-2
d_call: -
cdr3_nt: TGTGCCAGCAGCCCCGGGACGAGAAGCTATGGCTACACCTTC
cdr3_aa: CASSPGTRSYGYTF

v_call: TRBV5-5
clone_size: -
j_call: TRBJ1-4
d_call: -
cdr3_nt: TGTGCCAGCAGCTTGGTCGCCAGGGGTAATGAAAAACTGTTTTTT
cdr3_aa: CASSLVARGNEKLFF

v_call: TRBV7-3
clone_size: -
j_call: TRBJ2-5
d_call: -
cdr3_nt: TGTGCCAGCAGCTTTAGCCCTTTGGAGACCCAGTACTTC
cdr3_aa: CASSFSPLETQYF

v_call: TRBV5-5
clone_size: -
j_call: TRBJ2-4
d_call: -
cdr3_nt: TGTGCCAGCAGCTCAGTCCAGGGACGGCAGTACTTC
cdr3_aa: CASSSVQGRQYF

v_call: TRBV16
clone_size: -
j_call: TRBJ1-2
d_call: -
cdr3_nt: TGTGCCAGCAGCCCGTCGGAGCTCTATGGCTACACCTTC
cdr3_aa: CASSPSELYGYTF

v_call: TRBV19
clone_size: -
j_call: TRBJ2-1
d_call: TRBD2
cdr3_nt: TGTGCCAGTAGAAGAGCGGGGGGATCCAATGAGCAGTTCTTC
cdr3_aa: CASRRAGGSNEQFF

v_call: TRBV5-4
clone_size: -
j_call: TRBJ2-7
d_call: -
cdr3_nt: TGTGCCAGCAGCTTTGGACAACTGTACGAGCAGTACTTC
cdr3_aa: CASSFGQLYEQYF

v_call: TRBV3-1/TRBV3-2
clone_size: -
j_call: TRBJ2-5
d_call: -
cdr3_nt: TGTGCCAGCAGCCAGGGACCGGCGAGCCGGACCCAGTACTTC
cdr3_aa: CASSQGPASRTQYF

v_call: TRBV5-1
clone_size: -
j_call: TRBJ1-1
d_call: -
cdr3_nt: TGCGCCAGCAGCTTGGAGGCAACTACCTCGGCTTTCTTT
cdr3_aa: CASSLEATTSAFF

v_call: TRBV10-3
clone_size: -
j_call: TRBJ1-5
d_call: -
cdr3_nt: TGTGCCATCAGTGATGAGCGGGACCATCAGCCCCAGCATTTT
cdr3_aa: CAISDERDHQPQHF

v_call: TRBV6-1
clone_size: -
j_call: TRBJ1-5
d_call: -
cdr3_nt: TGTGCCAGCAGTGAAGGTCTCGGGGACATTAGCAATCAGCCCCAGCATTTT
cdr3_aa: CASSEGLGDISNQPQHF

v_call: TRBV11-2
clone_size: -
j_call: TRBJ2-7
d_call: -
cdr3_nt: TGTGCCAGCAGCCCTTCCGGTTGGGCAGGTTTTAACTACGAGCAGTACTTC
cdr3_aa: CASSPSGWAGFNYEQYF

v_call: TRBV7-2
clone_size: -
j_call: TRBJ1-5
d_call: TRBD1
cdr3_nt: TGTGCCAGCAGCCTACAAGGGACAGGGTTTGGCAATCAGCCCCAGCATTTT
cdr3_aa: CASSLQGTGFGNQPQHF

v_call: TRBV5-1
clone_size: -
j_call: TRBJ2-2
d_call: TRBD2
cdr3_nt: TGCGCCAGCAGCTGGCGGGGGGGCGGCACCGGGGAGCTGTTTTTT
cdr3_aa: CASSWRGGGTGELFF

v_call: TRBV2
clone_size: -
j_call: TRBJ1-5
d_call: -
cdr3_nt: TGTGCCAGCAGTGCTGATGCCGCCGAATTGCCCCAGCATTTT
cdr3_aa: CASSADAAELPQHF

v_call: TRBV6-1
clone_size: -
j_call: TRBJ2-7
d_call: TRBD1
cdr3_nt: TGTGCCAGCAGTGAAATTTCAGGGGCAGGGGGCGGTTATTACGAGCAGTACTTC
cdr3_aa: CASSEISGAGGGYYEQYF

v_call: TRBV3-1/TRBV3-2
clone_size: -
j_call: TRBJ2-3
d_call: -
cdr3_nt: TGTGCCAGCAGCCATCAGGGGGGGGAGTATTTT
cdr3_aa: CASSHQGGEYF

v_call: TRBV12-5
clone_size: -
j_call: TRBJ2-1
d_call: TRBD1
cdr3_nt: TGTGCTAGTGGTTCCGGACAGGGGGGAAATGAGCAGTTCTTC
cdr3_aa: CASGSGQGGNEQFF

v_call: TRBV19
clone_size: -
j_call: TRBJ2-5
d_call: TRBD1
cdr3_nt: TGTGCCAGTAGTAGGGGACAGGGGGTCCCAGAGACCCAGTACTTC
cdr3_aa: CASSRGQGVPETQYF

v_call: TRBV30
clone_size: once
j_call: TRBJ2-7
d_call: -
cdr3_nt: TGTGCCTGGAATACAGGTTCTCTCTCGTACGAGCAGTACTTC
cdr3_aa: CAWNTGSLSYEQYF

v_call: TRBV27
clone_size: few
j_call: TRBJ1-6
d_call: TRBD1
cdr3_nt: TGTGCCAGCCGATGGGACAGATCCTATAATTCACCCCTCCACTTT
cdr3_aa: CASRWDRSYNSPLHF

v_call: TRBV7-8
clone_size: -
j_call: TRBJ1-1
d_call: -
cdr3_nt: TGTGCCAGCAGCTTCGACAAGAACACTGAAGCTTTCTTT
cdr3_aa: CASSFDKNTEAFF

v_call: TRBV11-2
clone_size: -
j_call: TRBJ1-6
d_call: -
cdr3_nt: TGTGCCAGCAGCTTAAAGGAGGGCAATTCACCCCTCCACTTT
cdr3_aa: CASSLKEGNSPLHF

v_call: TRBV5-1
clone_size: -
j_call: TRBJ1-2
d_call: -
cdr3_nt: TGCGCCAGCAGCTTGAGCGGGGGTACTAACTATGGCTACACCTTC
cdr3_aa: CASSLSGGTNYGYTF